This T cell receptor beta chain was identified during a study of blood T cell repertoires in COVID-19. This CDR3 is built from 18 residues. Germline-derived CDR1 and CDR2 are MNHEY and SVGEGT. Trimming took off 2 bases at V and 0 bases at J, with 17 bases between the two ends. Sequencing used immunoSEQ multiplex PCR; TCRdb keeps in-frame clones, though not all of them. The profile shows some 110,000 clones, about three quarters of them singletons. The material sequenced was peripheral blood. The clonotype originates from a woman between 65 and 79 years old with acute or convalescent COVID-19. V gene TRBV6-2 or TRBV6-3 combines with J gene TRBJ2-1, with a possible D match to TRBD2 (5 bases). The CDR3 loop is CASSYGSSLVGSYNEQFF. CDR3 coding DNA: TGTGCCAGCAGTTACGGCTCTAGCCTGGTCGGCTCCTACAATGAGCAGTTCTTC.